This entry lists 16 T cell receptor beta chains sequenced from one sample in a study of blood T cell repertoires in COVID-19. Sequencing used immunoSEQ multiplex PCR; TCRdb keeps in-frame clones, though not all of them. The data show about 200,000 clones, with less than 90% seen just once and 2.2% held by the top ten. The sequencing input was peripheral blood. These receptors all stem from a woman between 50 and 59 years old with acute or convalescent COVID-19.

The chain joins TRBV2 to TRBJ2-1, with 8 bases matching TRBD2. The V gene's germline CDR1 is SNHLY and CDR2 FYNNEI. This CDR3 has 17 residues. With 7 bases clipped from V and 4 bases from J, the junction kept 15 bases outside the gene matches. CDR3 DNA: TGTGCCAGCATGGGATCGGAACTAGCGGATTCTTACAATGAGCAGTTCTTC. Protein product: CASMGSELADSYNEQFF.

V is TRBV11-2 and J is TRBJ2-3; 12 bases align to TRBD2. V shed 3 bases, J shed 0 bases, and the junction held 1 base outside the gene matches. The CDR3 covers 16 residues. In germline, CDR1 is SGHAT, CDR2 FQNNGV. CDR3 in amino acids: CASSFGTSGSTDTQYF. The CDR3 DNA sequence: TGTGCCAGCAGCTTCGGGACTAGCGGGAGCACAGATACGCAGTATTTT.

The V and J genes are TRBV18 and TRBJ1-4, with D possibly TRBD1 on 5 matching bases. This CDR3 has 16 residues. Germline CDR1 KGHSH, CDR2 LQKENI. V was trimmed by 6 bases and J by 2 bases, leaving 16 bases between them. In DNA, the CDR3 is TGTGCCAGCTCGGGACGGGACTTTTCGACTAATGAAAAACTGTTTTTT. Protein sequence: CASSGRDFSTNEKLFF.

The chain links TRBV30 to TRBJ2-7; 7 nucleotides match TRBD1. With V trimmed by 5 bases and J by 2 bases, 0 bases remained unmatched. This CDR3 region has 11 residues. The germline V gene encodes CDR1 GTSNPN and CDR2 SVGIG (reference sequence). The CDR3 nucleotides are TGTGCCTGGGGGACAGCCTACGAGCAGTACTTC. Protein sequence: CAWGTAYEQYF.

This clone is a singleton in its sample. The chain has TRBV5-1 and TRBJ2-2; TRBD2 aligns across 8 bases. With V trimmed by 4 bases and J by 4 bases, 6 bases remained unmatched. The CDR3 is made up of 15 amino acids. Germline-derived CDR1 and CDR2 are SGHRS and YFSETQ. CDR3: CASSPAGAATGELFF. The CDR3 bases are TGCGCCAGCAGCCCAGCGGGAGCTGCCACCGGGGAGCTGTTTTTT.

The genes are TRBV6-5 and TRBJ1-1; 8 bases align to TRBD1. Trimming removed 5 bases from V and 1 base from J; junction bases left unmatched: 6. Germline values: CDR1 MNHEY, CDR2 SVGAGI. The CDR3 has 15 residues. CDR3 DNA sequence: TGTGCCAGCAGTAAGACAGGGGTCGGGAACACTGAAGCTTTCTTT. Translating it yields CASSKTGVGNTEAFF.

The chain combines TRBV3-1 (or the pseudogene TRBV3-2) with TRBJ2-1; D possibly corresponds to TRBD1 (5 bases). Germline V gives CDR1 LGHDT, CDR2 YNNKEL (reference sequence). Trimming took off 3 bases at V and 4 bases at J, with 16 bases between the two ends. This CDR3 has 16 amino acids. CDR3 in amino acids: CASSQARVREYNEQFF. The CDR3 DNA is TGTGCCAGCAGCCAGGCCAGGGTGCGCGAATACAATGAGCAGTTCTTC.

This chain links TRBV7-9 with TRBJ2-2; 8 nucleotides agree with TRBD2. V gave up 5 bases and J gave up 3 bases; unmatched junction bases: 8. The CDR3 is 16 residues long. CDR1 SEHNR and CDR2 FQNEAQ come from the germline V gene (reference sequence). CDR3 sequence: CASSLLSGGDTGELFF. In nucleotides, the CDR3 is TGTGCCAGCAGCCTCCTATCGGGGGGGGACACCGGGGAGCTGTTTTTT.

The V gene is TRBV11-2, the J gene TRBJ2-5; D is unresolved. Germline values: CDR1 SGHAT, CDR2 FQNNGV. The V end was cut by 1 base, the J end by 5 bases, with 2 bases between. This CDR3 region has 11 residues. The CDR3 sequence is CASSLAETQYF. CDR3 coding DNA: TGTGCCAGCAGCTTAGCGGAGACCCAGTACTTC.

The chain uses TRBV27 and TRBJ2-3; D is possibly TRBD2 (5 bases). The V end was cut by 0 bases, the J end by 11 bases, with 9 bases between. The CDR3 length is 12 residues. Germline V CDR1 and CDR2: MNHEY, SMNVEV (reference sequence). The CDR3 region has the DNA TGTGCCAGCAGTTTATCCCGGGGAATGCAGTATTTT. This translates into CASSLSRGMQYF.

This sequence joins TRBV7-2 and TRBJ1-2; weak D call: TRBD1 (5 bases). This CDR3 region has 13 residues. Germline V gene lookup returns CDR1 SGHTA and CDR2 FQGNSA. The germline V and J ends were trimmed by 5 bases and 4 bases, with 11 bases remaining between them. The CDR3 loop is CASSQGGPYGYTF. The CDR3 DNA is TGTGCCAGCAGCCAGGGAGGACCCTATGGCTACACCTTC.

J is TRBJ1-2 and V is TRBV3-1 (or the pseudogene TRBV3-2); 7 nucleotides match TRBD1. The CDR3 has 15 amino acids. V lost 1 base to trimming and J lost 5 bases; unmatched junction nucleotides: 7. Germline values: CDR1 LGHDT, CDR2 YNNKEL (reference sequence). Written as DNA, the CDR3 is TGTGCCAGCAGCCAAGGGGTACAGGGGACGTATGGCTACACCTTC. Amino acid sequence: CASSQGVQGTYGYTF.

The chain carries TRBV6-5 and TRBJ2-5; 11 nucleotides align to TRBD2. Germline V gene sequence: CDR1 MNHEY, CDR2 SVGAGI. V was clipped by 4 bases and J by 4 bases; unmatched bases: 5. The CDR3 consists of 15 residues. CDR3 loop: CASSSLLAGVETQYF. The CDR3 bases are TGTGCCAGCAGTTCCTTACTAGCGGGGGTAGAGACCCAGTACTTC.

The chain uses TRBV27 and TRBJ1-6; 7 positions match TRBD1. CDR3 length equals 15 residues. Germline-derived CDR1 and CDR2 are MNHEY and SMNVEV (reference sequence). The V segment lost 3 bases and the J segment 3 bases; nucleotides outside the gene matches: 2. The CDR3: CASSLGQFYNSPLHF. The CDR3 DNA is TGTGCCAGCAGTTTGGGACAGTTCTATAATTCACCCCTCCACTTT.

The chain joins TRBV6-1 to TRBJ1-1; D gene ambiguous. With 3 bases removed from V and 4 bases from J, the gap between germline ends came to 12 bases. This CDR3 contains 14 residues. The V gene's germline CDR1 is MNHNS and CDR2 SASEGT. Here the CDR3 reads CASSDAGSRTEAFF. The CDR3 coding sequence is TGTGCCAGCAGTGATGCGGGGTCTCGCACTGAAGCTTTCTTT.

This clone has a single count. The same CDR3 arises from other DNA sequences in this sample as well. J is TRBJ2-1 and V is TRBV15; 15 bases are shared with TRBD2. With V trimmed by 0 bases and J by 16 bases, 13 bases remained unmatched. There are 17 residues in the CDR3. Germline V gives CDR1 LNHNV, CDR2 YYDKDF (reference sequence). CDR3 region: CATSRDWGTSGRLGQFF. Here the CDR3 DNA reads TGTGCCACCAGCAGAGATTGGGGGACTAGCGGGAGGTTGGGGCAATTCTTC.